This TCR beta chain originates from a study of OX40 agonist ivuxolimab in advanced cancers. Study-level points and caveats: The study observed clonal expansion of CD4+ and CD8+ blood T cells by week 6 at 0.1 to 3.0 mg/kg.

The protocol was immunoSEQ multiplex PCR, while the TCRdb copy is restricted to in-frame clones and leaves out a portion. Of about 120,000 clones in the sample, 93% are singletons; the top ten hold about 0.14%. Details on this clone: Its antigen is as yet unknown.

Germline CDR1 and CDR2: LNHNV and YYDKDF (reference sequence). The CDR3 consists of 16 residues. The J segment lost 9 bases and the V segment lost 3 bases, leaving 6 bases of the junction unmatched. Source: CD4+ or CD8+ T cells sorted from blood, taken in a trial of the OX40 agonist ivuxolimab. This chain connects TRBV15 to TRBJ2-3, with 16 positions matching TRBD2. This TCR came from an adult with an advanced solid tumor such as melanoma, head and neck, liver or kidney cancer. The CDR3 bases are TGTGCCACCAGCAGGGGACTAGCGGGGGGGAGGTCGACGCAGTATTTT. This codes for CATSRGLAGGRSTQYF.